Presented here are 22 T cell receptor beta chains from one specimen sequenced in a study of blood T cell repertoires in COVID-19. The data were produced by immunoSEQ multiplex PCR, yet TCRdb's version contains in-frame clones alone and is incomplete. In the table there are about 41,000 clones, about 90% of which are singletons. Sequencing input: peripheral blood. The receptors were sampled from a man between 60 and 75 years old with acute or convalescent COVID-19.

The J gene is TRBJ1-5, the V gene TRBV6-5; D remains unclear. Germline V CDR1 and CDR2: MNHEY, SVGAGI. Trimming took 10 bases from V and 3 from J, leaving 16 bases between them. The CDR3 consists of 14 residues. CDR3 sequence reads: CATHLAGYNQPQHF. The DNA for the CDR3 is TGTGCCACCCACCTCGCGGGCTACAATCAGCCCCAGCATTTT.

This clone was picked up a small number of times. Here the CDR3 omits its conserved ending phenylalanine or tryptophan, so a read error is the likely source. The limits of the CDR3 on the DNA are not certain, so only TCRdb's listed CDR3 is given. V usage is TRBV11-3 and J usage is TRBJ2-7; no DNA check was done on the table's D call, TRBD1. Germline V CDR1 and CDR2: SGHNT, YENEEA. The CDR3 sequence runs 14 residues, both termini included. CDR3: CASSLAYSDRVRRD.

The CDR3 DNA sequence: TGTGCCAGCTCCCCCACGGCGGGGGGGCCCGGGGAGCTGTTTTTT. Translated: CASSPTAGGPGELFF. The chain has TRBV6-5 and TRBJ2-2; 9 nucleotides match TRBD2. The CDR3 totals 15 residues. In germline, CDR1 is MNHEY, CDR2 SVGAGI. V shed 8 bases, J shed 6 bases, and the junction held 10 bases outside the gene matches.

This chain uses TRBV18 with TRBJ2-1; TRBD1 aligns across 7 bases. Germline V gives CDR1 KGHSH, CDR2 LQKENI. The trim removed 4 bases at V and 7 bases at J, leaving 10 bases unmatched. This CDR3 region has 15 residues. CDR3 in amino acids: CASSQEQGTGNEQFF. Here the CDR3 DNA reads TGTGCCAGCTCACAGGAACAGGGGACCGGGAATGAGCAGTTCTTC.

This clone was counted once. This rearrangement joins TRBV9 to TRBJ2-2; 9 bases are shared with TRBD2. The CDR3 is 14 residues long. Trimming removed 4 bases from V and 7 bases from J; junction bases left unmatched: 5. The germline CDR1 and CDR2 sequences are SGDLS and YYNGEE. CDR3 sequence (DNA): TGTGCCAGCAGCCCTAGCGGGGAAAACGGGGAGCTGTTTTTT. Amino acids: CASSPSGENGELFF.

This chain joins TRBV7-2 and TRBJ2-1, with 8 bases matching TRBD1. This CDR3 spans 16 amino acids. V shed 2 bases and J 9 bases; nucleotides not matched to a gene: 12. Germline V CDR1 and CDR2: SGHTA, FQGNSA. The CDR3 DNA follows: TGTGCCAGCAGCTTACTGGGTCAGGGGGCCGTAGGTGAGCAGTTCTTC. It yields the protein CASSLLGQGAVGEQFF.

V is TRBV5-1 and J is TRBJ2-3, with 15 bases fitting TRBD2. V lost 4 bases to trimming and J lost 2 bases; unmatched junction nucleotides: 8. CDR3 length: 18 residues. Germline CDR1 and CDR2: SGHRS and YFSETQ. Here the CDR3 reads CASSAGTSGGQTTDTQYF. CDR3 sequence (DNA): TGCGCCAGCAGCGCCGGGACTAGCGGGGGGCAGACCACAGATACGCAGTATTTT. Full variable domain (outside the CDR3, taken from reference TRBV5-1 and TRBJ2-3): KAGVTQTPRYLIKTRGQQVTLSCSPISGHRSVSWYQQTPGQGLQFLFEYFSETQRNKGNFPGRFSGRQFSNSRSEMNVSTLELGDSALYLCASSAGTSGGQTTDTQYFGPGTRLTVL.

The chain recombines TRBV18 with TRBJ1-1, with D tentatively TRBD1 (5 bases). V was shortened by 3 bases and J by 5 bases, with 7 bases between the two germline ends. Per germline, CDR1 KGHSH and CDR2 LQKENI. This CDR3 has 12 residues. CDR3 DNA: TGTGCCAGCTCACCCAGGGATACTGAAGCTTTCTTT. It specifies CASSPRDTEAFF.

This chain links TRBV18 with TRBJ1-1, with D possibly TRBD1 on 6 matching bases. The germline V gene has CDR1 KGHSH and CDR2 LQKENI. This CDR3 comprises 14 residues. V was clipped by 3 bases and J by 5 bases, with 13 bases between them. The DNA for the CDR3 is TGTGCCAGCTCACCGGGGAGGGGGAAGACTGAAGCTTTCTTT. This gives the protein CASSPGRGKTEAFF.

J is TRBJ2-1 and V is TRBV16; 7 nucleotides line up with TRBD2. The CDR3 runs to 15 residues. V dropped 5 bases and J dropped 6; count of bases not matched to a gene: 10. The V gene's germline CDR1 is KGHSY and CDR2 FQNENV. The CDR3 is CASSKTGGAANEQFF. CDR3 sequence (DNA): TGTGCCAGCAGCAAGACGGGGGGAGCGGCCAATGAGCAGTTCTTC.

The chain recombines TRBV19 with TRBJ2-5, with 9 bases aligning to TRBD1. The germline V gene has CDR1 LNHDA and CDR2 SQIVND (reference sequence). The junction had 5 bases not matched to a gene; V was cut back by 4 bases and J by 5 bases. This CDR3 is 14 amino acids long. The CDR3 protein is CASSKGQGTETQYF. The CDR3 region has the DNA TGTGCCAGTAGTAAGGGACAGGGAACGGAGACCCAGTACTTC.

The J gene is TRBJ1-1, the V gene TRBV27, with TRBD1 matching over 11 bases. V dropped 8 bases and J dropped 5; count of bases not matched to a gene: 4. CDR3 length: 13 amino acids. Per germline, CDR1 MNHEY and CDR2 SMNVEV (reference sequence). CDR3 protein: CASGQGARTEAFF. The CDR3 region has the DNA TGTGCCAGCGGACAGGGGGCGAGGACTGAAGCTTTCTTT.

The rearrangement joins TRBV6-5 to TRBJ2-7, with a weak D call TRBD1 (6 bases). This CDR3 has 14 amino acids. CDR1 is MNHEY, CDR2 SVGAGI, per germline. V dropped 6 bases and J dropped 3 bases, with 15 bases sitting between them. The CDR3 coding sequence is TGTGCCAGCAGCAGAACAGGGACCGACTACGAGCAGTACTTC. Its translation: CASSRTGTDYEQYF.

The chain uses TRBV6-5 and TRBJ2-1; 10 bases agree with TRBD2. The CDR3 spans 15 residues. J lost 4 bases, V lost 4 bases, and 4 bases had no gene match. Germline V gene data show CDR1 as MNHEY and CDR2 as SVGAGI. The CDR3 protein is CASSSLSGGYNEQFF. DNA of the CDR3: TGTGCCAGCAGTTCCCTTAGCGGGGGGTACAATGAGCAGTTCTTC.

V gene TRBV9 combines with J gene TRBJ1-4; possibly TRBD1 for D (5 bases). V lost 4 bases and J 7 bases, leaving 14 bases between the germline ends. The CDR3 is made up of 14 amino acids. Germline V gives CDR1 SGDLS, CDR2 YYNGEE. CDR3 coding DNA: TGTGCCAGCAGCCCGGGGGGGAATCGTGAAAAACTGTTTTTT. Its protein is CASSPGGNREKLFF.

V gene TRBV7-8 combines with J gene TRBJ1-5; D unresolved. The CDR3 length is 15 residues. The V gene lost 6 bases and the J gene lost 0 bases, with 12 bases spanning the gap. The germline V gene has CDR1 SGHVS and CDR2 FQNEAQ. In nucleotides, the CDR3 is TGTGCCAGCAGGGGAGGGCCGTATAGCAATCAGCCCCAGCATTTT. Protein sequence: CASRGGPYSNQPQHF.

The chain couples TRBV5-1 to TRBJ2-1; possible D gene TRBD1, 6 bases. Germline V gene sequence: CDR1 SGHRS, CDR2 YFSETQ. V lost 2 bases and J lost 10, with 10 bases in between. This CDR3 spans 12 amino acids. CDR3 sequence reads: CASSFQGLEQFF. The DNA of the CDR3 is TGCGCCAGCAGCTTTCAGGGGCTGGAGCAGTTCTTC.

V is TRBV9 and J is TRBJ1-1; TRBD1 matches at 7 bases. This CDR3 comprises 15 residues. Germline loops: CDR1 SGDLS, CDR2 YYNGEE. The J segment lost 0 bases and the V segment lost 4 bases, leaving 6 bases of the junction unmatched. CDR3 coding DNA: TGTGCCAGCAGCACCCGACAGGGTATGAACACTGAAGCTTTCTTT. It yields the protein CASSTRQGMNTEAFF. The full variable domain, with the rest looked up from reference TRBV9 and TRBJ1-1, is DSGVTQTPKHLITATGQRVTLRCSPRSGDLSVYWYQQSLDQGLQFLIQYYNGEERAKGNILERFSAQQFPDLHSELNLSSLELGDSALYFCASSTRQGMNTEAFFGQGTRLTVV.

CDR3: CASSRGQGLASPLHF. DNA for the CDR3: TGTGCCAGCAGCCGGGGACAGGGCTTAGCTTCACCCCTCCACTTT. The chain couples TRBV7-2 to TRBJ1-6, with TRBD1 matching over 9 bases. Germline V gene sequence: CDR1 SGHTA, CDR2 FQGNSA. The CDR3 covers 15 residues. V was pared by 5 bases and J by 9 bases, with 8 bases of the junction left unmatched.

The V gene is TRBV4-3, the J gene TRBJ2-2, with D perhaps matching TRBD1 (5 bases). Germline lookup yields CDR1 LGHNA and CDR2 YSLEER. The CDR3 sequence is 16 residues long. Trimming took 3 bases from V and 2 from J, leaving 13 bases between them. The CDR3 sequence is CASSQAPGLNTGELFF. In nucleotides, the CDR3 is TGCGCCAGCAGCCAGGCACCAGGGTTAAACACCGGGGAGCTGTTTTTT.

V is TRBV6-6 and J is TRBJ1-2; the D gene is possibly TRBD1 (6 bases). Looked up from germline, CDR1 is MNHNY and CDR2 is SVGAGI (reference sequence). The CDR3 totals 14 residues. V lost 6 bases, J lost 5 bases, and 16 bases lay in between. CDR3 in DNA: TGTGCCAGCAGCGACCGACAGGTGGAATATGGCTACACCTTC. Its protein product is CASSDRQVEYGYTF.

Written as DNA, the CDR3 is TGTGCCAGCAGCTCCCCCCCCCAAGAGACCCAGTACTTC. Translating it yields CASSSPPQETQYF. The chain couples TRBV25-1 to TRBJ2-5; D ambiguous. CDR1 MGHDK and CDR2 SYGVNS come from the germline V gene. Between the trimmed V and J ends, which lost 6 bases and 1 base, there was a span of 9 bases. The CDR3 is 13 amino acids.